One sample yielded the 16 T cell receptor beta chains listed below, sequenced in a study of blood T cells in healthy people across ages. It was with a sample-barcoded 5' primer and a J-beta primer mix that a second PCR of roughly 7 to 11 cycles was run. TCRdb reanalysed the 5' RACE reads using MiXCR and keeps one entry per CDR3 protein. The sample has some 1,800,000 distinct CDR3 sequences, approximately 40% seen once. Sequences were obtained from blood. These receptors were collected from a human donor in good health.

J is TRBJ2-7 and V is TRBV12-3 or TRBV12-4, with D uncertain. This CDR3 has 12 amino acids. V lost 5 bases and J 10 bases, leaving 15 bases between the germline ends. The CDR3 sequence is CASSQRMGEQYF. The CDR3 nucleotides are TGTGCCAGCAGTCAAAGAATGGGCGAACAGTACTTC.

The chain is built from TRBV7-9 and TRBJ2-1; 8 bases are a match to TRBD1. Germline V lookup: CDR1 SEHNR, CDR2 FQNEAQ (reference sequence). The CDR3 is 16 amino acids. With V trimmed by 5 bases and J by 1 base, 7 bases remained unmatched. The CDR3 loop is CASSITDRVSYNEQFF. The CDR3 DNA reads TGTGCCAGCAGCATTACGGACAGGGTATCCTACAATGAGCAGTTCTTC.

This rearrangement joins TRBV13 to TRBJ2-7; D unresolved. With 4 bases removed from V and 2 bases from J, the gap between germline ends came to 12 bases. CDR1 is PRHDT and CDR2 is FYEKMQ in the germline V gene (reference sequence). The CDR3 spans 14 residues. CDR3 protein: CASSSFDWAYEQYF. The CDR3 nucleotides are TGTGCCAGCAGCTCATTCGACTGGGCCTACGAGCAGTACTTC.

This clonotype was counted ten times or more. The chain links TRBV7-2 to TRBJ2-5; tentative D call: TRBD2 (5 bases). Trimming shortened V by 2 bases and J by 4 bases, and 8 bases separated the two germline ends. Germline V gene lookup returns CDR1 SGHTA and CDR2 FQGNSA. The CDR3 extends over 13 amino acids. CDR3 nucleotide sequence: TGTGCCAGCAGCTTAAAAGGGAGAGAGACCCAGTACTTC. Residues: CASSLKGRETQYF.

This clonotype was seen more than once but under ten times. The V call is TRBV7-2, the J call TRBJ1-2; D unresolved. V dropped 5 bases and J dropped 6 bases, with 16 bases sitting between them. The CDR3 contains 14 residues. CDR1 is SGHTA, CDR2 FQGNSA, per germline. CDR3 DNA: TGTGCCAGCAGCCGAGTTTTGGGAATTGATGGCTACACCTTC. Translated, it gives CASSRVLGIDGYTF.

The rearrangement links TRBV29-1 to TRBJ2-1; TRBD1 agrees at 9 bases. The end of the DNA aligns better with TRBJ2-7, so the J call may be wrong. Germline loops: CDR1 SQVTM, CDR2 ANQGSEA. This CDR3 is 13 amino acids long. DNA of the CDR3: TGCAGCGTCGGGACAGGGTCCTACAATGAGCAGTACTTC. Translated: CSVGTGSYNEQYF.

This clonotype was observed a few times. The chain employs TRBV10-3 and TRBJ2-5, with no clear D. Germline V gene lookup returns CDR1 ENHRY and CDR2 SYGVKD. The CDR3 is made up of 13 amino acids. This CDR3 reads CATQEGREETQYF. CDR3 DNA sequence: TGTGCGACCCAGGAAGGGCGCGAAGAGACCCAGTACTTC.

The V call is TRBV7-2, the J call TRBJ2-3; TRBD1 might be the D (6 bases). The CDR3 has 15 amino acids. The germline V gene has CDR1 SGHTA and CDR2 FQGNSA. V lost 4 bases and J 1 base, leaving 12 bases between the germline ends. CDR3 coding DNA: TGTGCCAGCAGCTCCCAACAGGGTCGCACAGATACGCAGTATTTT. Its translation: CASSSQQGRTDTQYF. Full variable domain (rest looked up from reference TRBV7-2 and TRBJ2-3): GAGVSQSPSNKVTEKGKDVELRCDPISGHTALYWYRQSLGQGLEFLIYFQGNSAPDKSGLPSDRFSAERTGGSVSTLTIQRTQQEDSAVYLCASSSQQGRTDTQYFGPGTRLTVL.

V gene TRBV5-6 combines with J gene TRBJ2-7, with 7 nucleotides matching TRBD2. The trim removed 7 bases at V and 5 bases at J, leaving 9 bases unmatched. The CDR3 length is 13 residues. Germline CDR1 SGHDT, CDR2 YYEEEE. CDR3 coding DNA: TGTGCCAGCCATGTCAGCGGGGCGGACGAGCAGTACTTC. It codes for CASHVSGADEQYF.

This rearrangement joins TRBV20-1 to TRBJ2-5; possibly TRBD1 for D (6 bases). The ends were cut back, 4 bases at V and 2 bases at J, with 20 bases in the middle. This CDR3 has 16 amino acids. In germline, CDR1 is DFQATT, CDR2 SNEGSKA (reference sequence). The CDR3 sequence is CSANPQGWGTQETQYF. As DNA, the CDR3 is TGCAGTGCTAACCCACAGGGATGGGGGACACAAGAGACCCAGTACTTC.

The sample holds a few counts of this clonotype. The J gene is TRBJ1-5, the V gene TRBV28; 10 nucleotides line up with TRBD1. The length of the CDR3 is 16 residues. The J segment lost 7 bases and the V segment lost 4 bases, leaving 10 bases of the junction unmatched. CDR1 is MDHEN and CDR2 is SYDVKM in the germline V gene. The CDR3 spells CASSSTGGKGWQPQHF. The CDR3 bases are TGTGCCAGCAGTTCGACAGGGGGCAAAGGGTGGCAGCCCCAGCATTTT.

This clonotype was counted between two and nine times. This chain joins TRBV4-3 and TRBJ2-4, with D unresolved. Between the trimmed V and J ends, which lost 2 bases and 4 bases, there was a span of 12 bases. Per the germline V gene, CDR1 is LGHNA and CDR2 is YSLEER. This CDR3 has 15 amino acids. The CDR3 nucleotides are TGCGCCAGCAGCCAATCCCCTACGGGTAAAAACATTCAGTACTTC. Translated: CASSQSPTGKNIQYF.

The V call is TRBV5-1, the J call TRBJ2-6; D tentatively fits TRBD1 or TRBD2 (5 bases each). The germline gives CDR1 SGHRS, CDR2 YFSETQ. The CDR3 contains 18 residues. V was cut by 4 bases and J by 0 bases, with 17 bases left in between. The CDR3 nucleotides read TGCGCCAGCAGCCGAGAGGGGCAAAGAAGCTCTGGGGCCAACGTCCTGACTTTC. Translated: CASSREGQRSSGANVLTF.

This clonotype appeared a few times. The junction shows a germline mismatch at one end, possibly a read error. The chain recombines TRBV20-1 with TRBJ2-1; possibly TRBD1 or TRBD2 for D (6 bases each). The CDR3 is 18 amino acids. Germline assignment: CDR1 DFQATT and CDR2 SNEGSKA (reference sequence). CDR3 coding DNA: TGCAGTGCTAGAGATGGGGGGCGACCCGACCGGGTTTACAGTGAGCAGTTCTTC. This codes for CSARDGGRPDRVYSEQFF.

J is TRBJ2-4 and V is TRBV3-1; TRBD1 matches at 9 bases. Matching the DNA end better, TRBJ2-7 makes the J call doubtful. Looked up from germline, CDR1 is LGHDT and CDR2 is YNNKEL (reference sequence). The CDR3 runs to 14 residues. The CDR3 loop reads CASGGDRDGYEQYF. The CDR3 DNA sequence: TGTGCCAGCGGGGGGGACAGGGACGGGTACGAGCAGTACTTC.

CDR3 sequence reads: CSARNFLSYGERGENTEAFF. For the CDR3, the DNA is TGCAGTGCTAGAAATTTTTTATCTTACGGGGAAAGAGGTGAGAACACTGAAGCTTTCTTT. The rearrangement uses TRBV20-1 and TRBJ1-1, with D hard to call. The V gene's germline CDR1 is DFQATT and CDR2 SNEGSKA (reference sequence). The V end lost 2 bases, the J end lost 1 base, and 29 bases lay between the germline ends. This CDR3 has 20 residues.